Listed below are T cell receptor beta chains from one sample, sequenced in a study of T cells in Graves' hyperthyroidism and ophthalmopathy. TCRdb itself ran the multiplex PCR reads through MiXCR, one entry per CDR3 protein. The data contain around 760,000 distinct CDR3 sequences, about 35% of them singletons. Sequenced input: blood. These receptors were collected from a woman aged 40-49 years with Graves' hyperthyroidism. Each CDR3 is given with its conserved first and last residue. D genes are given only for firm matches. A row's size may be missing; if present it is once, few, many or a size class.

DNA: TGTGCCAGTAGCACCCAGTATCATGGGACAGGGGTAAATGAAAAACTGTTTTTT
CDR3: CASSTQYHGTGVNEKLFF
length: 18
V: TRBV19
J: TRBJ1-4
D: TRBD1
size: few

DNA: TGCGCCAGCAGCCTGACGGTAGGGGGAGCTTCCTACGAGCAGTACTTC
CDR3: CASSLTVGGASYEQYF
length: 16
V: TRBV5-1
J: TRBJ2-7
D: -
size: many

DNA: TGTGCTAGTGGTCTATCCTGGGAGACCCAGTACTTC
CDR3: CASGLSWETQYF
length: 12
V: TRBV12-5
J: TRBJ2-5
D: -
size: -

DNA: TGCAGTGCTAGGTGGGGGGGTAACACCGGGGAGCTGTTTTTT
CDR3: CSARWGGNTGELFF
length: 14
V: TRBV20-1
J: TRBJ2-2
D: TRBD2
size: -

DNA: TGTGCCAGTACCCTACTAGGAGGGGATACGCAGTATTTT
CDR3: CASTLLGGDTQYF
length: 13
V: TRBV19
J: TRBJ2-3
D: -
size: few

DNA: TGTGCCAGCCGTCAGACCTACACCGGGGAGCTGTTTTTT
CDR3: CASRQTYTGELFF
length: 13
V: TRBV12-3/TRBV12-4
J: TRBJ2-2
D: -
size: -

DNA: TGTGCCATCAGTGAGAAGGGCGGGGCCTCTGGGGCCAACGTCCTGACTTTC
CDR3: CAISEKGGASGANVLTF
length: 17
V: TRBV10-3
J: TRBJ2-6
D: -
size: few

DNA: TGTGCCACCAGCCACAGGGGTCTTTACAATGAGCAGTTCTTC
CDR3: CATSHRGLYNEQFF
length: 14
V: TRBV24-1
J: TRBJ2-1
D: TRBD1
size: -

DNA: TGCGCCAGCGCTCGGCGAAACTATGGCTACACCTTC
CDR3: CASARRNYGYTF
length: 12
V: TRBV10-2
J: TRBJ1-2
D: -
size: -

DNA: TGTGCCAGCAGCACACAGATCACCGGGACAGGGGGTGGCTACACCTTC
CDR3: CASSTQITGTGGGYTF
length: 16
V: TRBV7-9
J: TRBJ1-2
D: TRBD1
size: -

DNA: TGTGCCAGCAGTGCCGCCAGCTCTGGAAACACCATATATTTT
CDR3: CASSAASSGNTIYF
length: 14
V: TRBV2
J: TRBJ1-3
D: -
size: many

DNA: TGTGCCAGCAGTGAGGGGGGGAGAACTGAAGCTTTCTTT
CDR3: CASSEGGRTEAFF
length: 13
V: TRBV25-1
J: TRBJ1-1
D: -
size: many

DNA: TGCGCCAGCAGCCAAGTCGCGCCACAGAGTCAGCCCCAGCATTTT
CDR3: CASSQVAPQSQPQHF
length: 15
V: TRBV4-1
J: TRBJ1-5
D: -
size: many

DNA: TGTGCCACCAGCAGAGATAGCGGGCCCTACGAGCAGTACTTC
CDR3: CATSRDSGPYEQYF
length: 14
V: TRBV15
J: TRBJ2-7
D: TRBD2
size: few

DNA: TGTGCCAGCGGGACTAGCGGCGATCACGAGCAGTACTTC
CDR3: CASGTSGDHEQYF
length: 13
V: TRBV2
J: TRBJ2-7
D: TRBD2
size: many

DNA: TGTGCCAGCAGCTTGCTTGTCAGGGTGGACGGTCAGCCCCAGCATTTT
CDR3: CASSLLVRVDGQPQHF
length: 16
V: TRBV7-8
J: TRBJ1-5
D: -
size: many

DNA: TGTGCCAGCAGGGAATATAGCAATCAGCCCCAGCATTTT
CDR3: CASREYSNQPQHF
length: 13
V: TRBV2
J: TRBJ1-5
D: -
size: many

DNA: TGTGCCAGCAGCCCGCGGCACGAGCAGTACTTC
CDR3: CASSPRHEQYF
length: 11
V: TRBV28
J: TRBJ2-7
D: -
size: -

DNA: TGTGCCAGCAGTGGCCAAACGGGGGGCGCGGGTGAAAAACTGTTTTTT
CDR3: CASSGQTGGAGEKLFF
length: 16
V: TRBV7-2
J: TRBJ1-4
D: -
size: many

DNA: TGTGCCAGCATCCCGGACAGTGGATACTCTGGGGCCAACGTCCTGACTTTC
CDR3: CASIPDSGYSGANVLTF
length: 17
V: TRBV7-6
J: TRBJ2-6
D: -
size: many

DNA: TGTGCCAGCAGCTTTAAAGGGGCGGCCTATGGCTACACCTTC
CDR3: CASSFKGAAYGYTF
length: 14
V: TRBV7-2
J: TRBJ1-2
D: -
size: many

DNA: TGTGCCAGTAGTCCCAGGGGCAGGGACACCGGGGAGCTGTTTTTT
CDR3: CASSPRGRDTGELFF
length: 15
V: TRBV19
J: TRBJ2-2
D: -
size: -

DNA: TGTGCCATCAGTGAGTCTCTTGGGGTCCAGGAAGAGCAGTACTTC
CDR3: CAISESLGVQEEQYF
length: 15
V: TRBV10-3
J: TRBJ2-7
D: -
size: -

DNA: TGTGCCTGGTCTGACGGAGGGCCGTCCTCTGGAAACACCATATATTTT
CDR3: CAWSDGGPSSGNTIYF
length: 16
V: TRBV7-3
J: TRBJ1-3
D: -
size: few

DNA: TGTGCCAGCAGCTCCCTGGTCCGTTCTAACCATGGCTACACCTTC
CDR3: CASSSLVRSNHGYTF
length: 15
V: TRBV13
J: TRBJ1-2
D: -
size: -

DNA: TGTGCCAGCAGTTTAAGAGGGGAAGATCAGCCCCAGCATTTT
CDR3: CASSLRGEDQPQHF
length: 14
V: TRBV7-9
J: TRBJ1-5
D: -
size: many

DNA: TGTGCCAGCCCAGAGGTGGGGAGGGCGTTATTGGAGACCCAGTACTTC
CDR3: CASPEVGRALLETQYF
length: 16
V: TRBV7-2
J: TRBJ2-5
D: TRBD2
size: -

DNA: TGTGCCAGCAGCTCGAGGGCGTGGCACCCGTATGGCTACACCTTC
CDR3: CASSSRAWHPYGYTF
length: 15
V: TRBV5-5
J: TRBJ1-2
D: -
size: many

DNA: TGTGCCAGCAGCTTATCAGGGGCGGGGAACACTGAAGCTTTCTTT
CDR3: CASSLSGAGNTEAFF
length: 15
V: TRBV7-3
J: TRBJ1-1
D: -
size: many

DNA: TGCGCCAGCAGCTCCTTCCCCGAGACCCAGTACTTC
CDR3: CASSSFPETQYF
length: 12
V: TRBV4-1
J: TRBJ2-5
D: -
size: -

DNA: TGTGCCAGCAGTTACGCGGGGGGGCTCGCCGGGGAGCTGTTTTTT
CDR3: CASSYAGGLAGELFF
length: 15
V: TRBV6-5
J: TRBJ2-2
D: TRBD2
size: -

DNA: TGCAGTGCTAGTTATGGGGTGGAGGAAGAGACCCAGTACTTC
CDR3: CSASYGVEEETQYF
length: 14
V: TRBV20-1
J: TRBJ2-5
D: -
size: many

DNA: TGTGCCACCAGCAGAGATCGTGGGCAGTCCTTC
CDR3: CATSRDRGQSF
length: 11
V: TRBV15
J: TRBJ2-7
D: -
size: -

DNA: TGTGCCAGCAGCCCGCCGGGACAGGGGACAGGAACTGAAGCTTTCTTT
CDR3: CASSPPGQGTGTEAFF
length: 16
V: TRBV7-9
J: TRBJ1-1
D: TRBD1
size: many

DNA: TGTGCCATCAGTGAGTATGGAGCAGAGAACACTGAAGCTTTCTTT
CDR3: CAISEYGAENTEAFF
length: 15
V: TRBV10-3
J: TRBJ1-1
D: -
size: many

DNA: TGTGCCAGCACTCCCGGGACTAGCAGAGCTGAGCAGTACTTC
CDR3: CASTPGTSRAEQYF
length: 14
V: TRBV6-5
J: TRBJ2-7
D: TRBD2
size: few

DNA: TGTGCCAGCAGTGATCGGGGGAGGGGGAAGGAAGCTTTCTTT
CDR3: CASSDRGRGKEAFF
length: 14
V: TRBV2
J: TRBJ1-1
D: -
size: -

DNA: TGTGCCTGGAGTTGGGCGGTGAACACTGAAGCTTTCTTT
CDR3: CAWSWAVNTEAFF
length: 13
V: TRBV7-6
J: TRBJ1-1
D: -
size: -

DNA: TGTGCCAGCTCAAGTGAAAAAGGCGAGCAGTACTTC
CDR3: CASSSEKGEQYF
length: 12
V: TRBV7-9
J: TRBJ2-7
D: -
size: -

DNA: TGCAGCGTGACTGGACAGGACCAAGAGACCCAGTACTTC
CDR3: CSVTGQDQETQYF
length: 13
V: TRBV29-1
J: TRBJ2-5
D: TRBD1
size: many

DNA: TGTGCCAGCAGCTTAGGCGTCGACAGGGGGCGTCCGGCTTTCTTT
CDR3: CASSLGVDRGRPAFF
length: 15
V: TRBV7-2
J: TRBJ1-1
D: TRBD1
size: -

DNA: TGTGCCAGCAGCTTAGGCAACATAATAAATCAGCCCCAGCATTTT
CDR3: CASSLGNIINQPQHF
length: 15
V: TRBV7-2
J: TRBJ1-5
D: -
size: many